These T cell receptor beta chains were read from a single sample in a study of cytomegalovirus exposure and HLA in healthy donors. Only in-frame clones appear in the TCRdb table, and some are missing; sequencing was by immunoSEQ multiplex PCR. The table lists approximately 170,000 clones, around three quarters of them singletons, with around 2.3% in the top ten. Sequenced sample: PBMCs. These receptors all come from a woman aged 45-59 years in good health and CMV-seronegative. Each CDR3 is given with its conserved first and last residue. Each record gives: D gene, J gene, V gene, clone size, CDR3 DNA, CDR3 protein. A D gene is named only where the DNA matches it firmly. Rows give clone size only sometimes, using once, few, many, or a class for an expanded clone.

-,TRBJ2-2,TRBV14,-,TGTGCCAGCAGCTTCACCCAGGGGTCCGGGGAGCTGTTTTTT,CASSFTQGSGELFF
-,TRBJ1-1,TRBV7-8,-,TGTGCCAGCAGCCACCTGGGAGGCAACACTGAAGCTTTCTTT,CASSHLGGNTEAFF
TRBD2,TRBJ2-7,TRBV5-1,-,TGCGCCAGCAGTCCATCCGGACTAGCGGGAGGTGCCAGCCACGAGCAGTACTTC,CASSPSGLAGGASHEQYF
-,TRBJ2-1,TRBV15,few,TGTGCCACCAGCAGAGAAGCGGCAGCCTACAATGAGCAGTTCTTC,CATSREAAAYNEQFF
TRBD1,TRBJ1-1,TRBV27,-,TGTGCCAGCAGTTTATCAGGGACAGGGGAAGCTTTCTTT,CASSLSGTGEAFF
-,TRBJ1-1,TRBV14,-,TGTGCCAGCAGCCAGGGGGGGAGAGACACTGAAGCTTTCTTT,CASSQGGRDTEAFF
-,TRBJ1-3,TRBV13,-,TGTGCCAGCAGCTGGCTCTCTGGAAACACCATATATTTT,CASSWLSGNTIYF
-,TRBJ1-1,TRBV11-2,-,TGTGCCAGCAGCTTAGAGAGGTGGAACACTGAAGCTTTCTTT,CASSLERWNTEAFF
TRBD1,TRBJ2-7,TRBV5-4,few,TGTGCCAGCAGGGGACAGGGGGCATCGACCTACGAGCAGTACTTC,CASRGQGASTYEQYF
TRBD2,TRBJ2-1,TRBV28,-,TGTGCCAGCACCGCTAGCGGGAGTGGCTATGAGCAGTTCTTC,CASTASGSGYEQFF
-,TRBJ2-2,TRBV21-1,-,TGTGCCAGGGGGGGAGACTCCGGCCCCAAGAACACCGGGGAGCTGTTTTTT,CARGGDSGPKNTGELFF
-,TRBJ1-2,TRBV7-2,-,TGTGCCAGCAGCCCGACAGGTACGGATGGCTACACCTTC,CASSPTGTDGYTF
-,TRBJ2-7,TRBV25-1,-,TGTGCCAGCAGACCCGGGACTGCTTCCTACGAGCAGTACTTC,CASRPGTASYEQYF
-,TRBJ2-7,TRBV15,-,TGTGCCACCAGCAGAGGCGGGACTCCTTACGAGCAGTACTTC,CATSRGGTPYEQYF
TRBD1,TRBJ1-1,TRBV28,-,TGTGCCAGCAGAGGACAGGACACTGAAGCTTTCTTT,CASRGQDTEAFF
TRBD1,TRBJ2-2,TRBV7-2,-,TGTGCCAGCAGCTTAAATCGGGCCAACAGGGGTAGGACCGGGGAGCTGTTTTTT,CASSLNRANRGRTGELFF
-,TRBJ2-2,TRBV21-1,-,TGTGCCAGCACCCGGCCGGGGAGGCGAACCGGGGAGCTGTTTTTT,CASTRPGRRTGELFF
TRBD2,TRBJ2-5,TRBV5-4,-,TGTGCCAGCAGCTTACTAGCGGGAGGGCTGGAGACCCAGTACTTC,CASSLLAGGLETQYF
TRBD1,TRBJ1-3,TRBV11-2,few,TGTGCCAGCAGCCAACAGGGGAGGTCTGGAAACACCATATATTTT,CASSQQGRSGNTIYF
TRBD2,TRBJ2-3,TRBV7-2,few,TGTGCCAGCAGTCTAAGCGGGATGGTAGGAACAGATACGCAGTATTTT,CASSLSGMVGTDTQYF
TRBD2,TRBJ2-2,TRBV28,-,TGTGCCAGCACTGATTACGGGGGGAGGAGGGAGCTGTTTTTT,CASTDYGGRRELFF
-,TRBJ1-1,TRBV18,-,TGTGCCAGCTCACCACGCGCGGGAATGAACACTGAAGCTTTCTTT,CASSPRAGMNTEAFF